The TCR beta chain described here comes from a study of CD4 T cells in relation to SARS-CoV-2 and coronaviruses. This CDR3 has 20 residues. The V gene's germline CDR1 is KGHSH and CDR2 LQKENI. V dropped 2 bases and J dropped 4; count of bases not matched to a gene: 19. Regarding the study as a whole: In approximately 70% of donors, memory CD4+ clonotypes crossrecognized SARS-CoV-2 and at least one common cold coronavirus spike.

Sequencing was performed with immunoSEQ multiplex PCR; in TCRdb, only in-frame clones are kept and a portion is missing. The data contain about 59,000 clones, 75% to 90% of them singletons. The unexposed donors gave CD4+ T cells in about 2011-2018, prior to COVID-19. Notes on this clone: The target antigen is unknown.

This TCR was sampled from a human donor in good health. Input material: memory CD4+ T cells from PBMCs. V and J are TRBV18 and TRBJ2-5; TRBD2 aligns across 10 bases. CDR3 sequence reads: CASSPALASGSGRDLETQYF. The CDR3 DNA sequence: TGTGCCAGCTCACCAGCGCTGGCTAGCGGGAGTGGCCGGGACCTAGAGACCCAGTACTTC.